The clone carrying this TCR beta chain was seen once. The data stem from a study of blood T cell repertoires in COVID-19. Study-level background: Samples representing acute and convalescent COVID-19 were sourced from the United States, Italy and Spain. Sample material is recorded as cDNA or gDNA derived from T cells, B-cell-depleted T cells, or PBMCs.

Seattle participants joined during active infection and were tracked over time. The length of the CDR3 is 11 residues. Trimming pared 3 bases from V and 11 bases from J, leaving 10 bases between. Original data processing: The authors estimated nucleated cell counts from reference gene primer amplification. Here immunoSEQ multiplex PCR was the method, and the copy in TCRdb shows in-frame clones only, minus some. V and J calls and clone size are copied from that table; D and trimming were computed from the DNA. This sample carries some 240,000 clones, approximately 88% of them seen once, and the ten largest clones take roughly 10%.

This sequence joins TRBV12-3 or TRBV12-4 and TRBJ1-1; D possibly corresponds to TRBD1 (5 bases). The clonotype comes from a woman in her seventies with COVID-19, enrolled during active disease. The sequenced sample consisted of peripheral blood. CDR3: CASSFGGEAFF. The CDR3 DNA sequence: TGTGCCAGCAGTTTTGGAGGGGAGGCTTTCTTT.